The next 4 T cell receptor beta chains were all read from a single sample in a study of blood T cells in healthy people across ages (dated by TCRdb to the mid-2010s). Library generation was performed with 5' RACE. Instrument on record: Illumina HiSeq 2500. The second PCR ran for roughly 7 to 12 cycles and used a J-beta primer mix along with a sample-barcoded 5' primer. TCRdb reanalyzed the raw reads on its own, using fastp at Q25 for trimming and MiXCR for clone calling, and kept in-frame beta chains. Entries that share a CDR3 protein sequence are merged under the most common genes and DNA. The sample has about 1,800,000 distinct CDR3 sequences on record, approximately 28% of them singletons. Together, the top ten hold 7.7% of the sample. Specimen: blood. These TCRs come from a woman aged 25 to 39 in good health.

This clonotype was seen at least ten times. CDR3 bases: TGTGCCAGCACCCGGGACAGTGAAAGCTATGGCTACACCTTC. It yields the protein CASTRDSESYGYTF. V usage is TRBV9 and J usage is TRBJ1-2, with TRBD1 identical over 7 bases. Losses at the gene ends were 6 bases for V and 4 bases for J; bases not matched to a gene: 9. This CDR3 contains 14 residues. CDR1 is SGDLS and CDR2 is YYNGEE in the germline V gene.

The table lists this clonotype with many counts. V and J are TRBV28 and TRBJ2-7, with TRBD2 matching over 8 bases. V shed 5 bases and J 4 bases; nucleotides not matched to a gene: 10. The CDR3 contains 15 residues. Per the germline V gene, CDR1 is MDHEN and CDR2 is SYDVKM. DNA for the CDR3: TGTGCCAGCAGTCAGCAGGCGGGGGGCAGATACGAGCAGTACTTC. Residues: CASSQQAGGRYEQYF.

About this clonotype itself: The junction and the germline gene differ at one end; a read error may be behind it. The chain employs TRBV28 and TRBJ1-2; D is uncertain. CDR1 MDHEN and CDR2 SYDVKM come from the germline V gene. This CDR3 has 15 amino acids. The CDR3 loop is CASSTVGGRNYGYTF. The CDR3, as DNA: TGCGCCAGCAGTACCGTCGGTGGCCGCAACTATGGCTACACCTTC.

About this clonotype: One end of the junction does not line up with germline, which may come from a read error. The V gene is TRBV20-1, the J gene TRBJ2-2; D assignment may be TRBD1 or TRBD2 (6 bases each). This CDR3 has 15 amino acids. Germline CDR1 and CDR2: DFQATT and SNEGSKA (reference sequence). This chain's CDR3 is CSAMERRGNAGELFF. CDR3 DNA sequence: TGCAGTGCTATGGAGCGGAGGGGGAACGCCGGGGAGCTGTTTTTT.